A single sample gave rise to the 27 T cell receptor delta chains below, sequenced in a study of gamma-delta T cells after stem cell transplantation. TCRdb redid the clone calls on the RT-PCR reads with CATT. The sample includes more than 1,100 delta-chain clones, approximately 14% of them seen just once. The sequenced material came from gamma-delta T cells. Receptor source: a human donor. It is not recorded whose cells these are; they may come from a transplant donor.

Regarding this clone: The protein TCRdb gives is from a much larger clone and does not agree with this DNA's translation at residue 3, likely a read error; the protein shown here comes from the DNA. The chain has TRDV2 and TRDJ1, with 12 bases lining up with TRDD3. The CDR3 is 19 residues long. The germline gives CDR1 GEAIGNYY, CDR2 EKD. For the CDR3, the DNA is TGTGCCTATGACGGGGTCGTACTGGGGGATACCTCGTACACCGATAAACTCATCTTT. Translation: CAYDGVVLGDTSYTDKLIF.

With respect to this clone: This is likely an artifact of a read error, given a far larger clone one base away. Other DNA sequences in the sample encode the same CDR3. The rearrangement joins TRDV2 to TRDJ1; D possibly corresponds to TRDD3 (6 bases). Trimming removed 0 bases at V and 4 bases at J, with 26 bases between. Per germline, CDR1 GEAIGNYY and CDR2 EKD. The CDR3 is 19 residues long. The CDR3 is CACDTGALGYSIQLDKLIF. The CDR3 bases are TGTGCCTGTGACACCGGAGCCCTGGGGTACTCTATTCAACTCGATAAACTCATCTTT.

The chain joins TRDV2 to TRDJ1; 12 bases map to TRDD3. The germline V gene encodes CDR1 GEAIGNYY and CDR2 EKD. The CDR3 spans 16 residues. V lost 0 bases, J lost 3 bases, and 4 bases stayed unmatched. CDR3 nucleotide sequence: TGTGCCTGTGACACCCTGACTGGGGGATACCCCGATAAACTCATCTTT. This translates into CACDTLTGGYPDKLIF.

This clone has more than one count but fewer than ten. TCRdb has a much larger clone's protein, which differs at residue 7 from the translation of this DNA, likely because of a read error; what is shown is the protein translated from the DNA. The chain links TRDV2 to TRDJ2; possibly TRDD3 for D (5 bases). V was trimmed by 1 base and J by 5 bases, leaving 10 bases between them. The CDR3 is 14 residues long. The germline gives CDR1 GEAIGNYY, CDR2 EKD. CDR3 nucleotide sequence: TGTGCCTGTGACACACTGGAGGATACAGCACAACTCTTCTTT. It yields the protein CACDTLEDTAQLFF.

Regarding this clone: A far more abundant clone sits one base away, making this likely a read error. The chain couples TRDV1 to TRDJ1, with 8 bases lining up with TRDD3. Germline V gene sequence: CDR1 TSWWSYY, CDR2 QGS. The CDR3 length is 22 residues. As DNA, the CDR3 is TGTGCTCTTGGGGACCTTCCACTCTCCCCTTTTCTGGGGGACCGTTACACCGATAAACCCATCTTT. Translating it yields CALGDLPLSPFLGDRYTDKPIF.

In regard to this clone: The amino acid sequence in TCRdb belongs to a much larger clone and departs from this DNA's translation at residue 6, likely a sequencing read error; the sequence shown is translated from the DNA. This chain links TRDV2 with TRDJ1, with D perhaps matching TRDD3 (6 bases). This CDR3 is 15 amino acids long. V was clipped by 4 bases and J by 6 bases, with 20 bases between them. Germline CDR1 GEAIGNYY, CDR2 EKD. CDR3 coding DNA: TGTGCCTGTGAGGATCCGGGGGACCCAGGAAATAAACTCATCTTT. Protein: CACEDPGDPGNKLIF.

This clone has more than one count but fewer than ten. A single base is all that separates this from a far larger clone, so a read error is likely. This sequence joins TRDV2 and TRDJ1, with 8 bases aligning to TRDD3. The CDR3 covers 17 residues. The germline V gene encodes CDR1 GEAIGNYY and CDR2 EKD. The CDR3, as DNA: TGTGCCCGTGACACCGTGAATGGGGGATCCTACACCGATAAACTCATCTTT. Its translation is CARDTVNGGSYTDKLIF.

A few counts support this clone. This sequence is one base from a far larger clone and is likely a read error. The identical CDR3 is also encoded by other nucleotide sequences in the sample. The chain carries TRDV3 and TRDJ1, with TRDD3 as a possible D gene (6 bases). The CDR3 runs to 20 residues. The germline gives CDR1 TVYSNPD, CDR2 GDNSRS (reference sequence). CDR3 nucleotides: TGTGCGCTGTACTTCCCTCCCGAGGTTGGGGGCTTTTCCTACACCGATAAACTCATCTTT. Translated, it gives CALYFPPEVGGFSYTDKLIF.

To note about this clone: The protein given by TCRdb reflects a much larger clone and differs at residue 3 from this DNA's translation, likely from a read error; the protein shown is the DNA's translation. In nucleotides, the CDR3 is TGTGCCCGTGACGGGGTCGTACTGGGGGATACCTCGTACACCGATAAACTCATCTTT. Its protein product is CARDGVVLGDTSYTDKLIF. The chain employs TRDV2 and TRDJ1; 12 bases fit TRDD3. CDR3 length: 19 amino acids. Germline values: CDR1 GEAIGNYY, CDR2 EKD.

A note on this clone: The protein that TCRdb holds for this DNA derives from a much larger clone and differs from the translated DNA at residue 12, which likely indicates a read error; the protein shown here is translated from the DNA. The J gene is TRDJ3, the V gene TRDV2; 9 bases are shared with TRDD3. The ends lost 3 bases at V and 0 bases at J; junction bases unmatched: 20. This CDR3 contains 23 residues. Germline CDR1 and CDR2: GEAIGNYY and EKD. The CDR3 DNA reads as TGTGCCTGTGACCCGCGACCCACTGTACTGGGGGAAGTGAGCTCCTGGGACACCCGACAGATGTTTTTC. This sequence encodes CACDPRPTVLGEVSSWDTRQMFF.

This clone was observed a few times. This chain links TRDV2 with TRDJ1; 12 nucleotides match TRDD3. The V and J ends lost 2 bases and 2 bases, in that order; junction bases with no gene match: 8. CDR3 length: 17 residues. The germline CDR1 and CDR2 sequences are GEAIGNYY and EKD. In nucleotides, the CDR3 is TGTGCCTGTGACAACCTAATACTGGGGGATACAACCGATAAACTCATCTTT. Amino acid sequence: CACDNLILGDTTDKLIF.

Regarding this clone: The translation of this DNA and the TCRdb protein of a much larger clone differ at residue 17, probably owing to a read error; the protein shown here is translated from the DNA. The gene calls are TRDV2 and TRDJ3, with TRDD3 matching over 9 bases. The CDR3 is made up of 19 amino acids. Germline assignment: CDR1 GEAIGNYY and CDR2 EKD. The CDR3: CACDTLSGDTLWDTRQVFF. The CDR3 bases are TGTGCCTGTGACACCCTCTCGGGGGATACACTCTGGGACACCCGACAGGTGTTTTTC.

This clone was detected a few times. A read error is likely here: a far larger clone is one base away. Other DNA sequences in this specimen translate into the identical CDR3. The chain links TRDV2 to TRDJ1; D perhaps matches TRDD3 (6 bases). Between the trimmed V and J ends, which lost 3 bases and 1 base, there was a span of 23 bases. Germline V gene data show CDR1 as GEAIGNYY and CDR2 as EKD. This CDR3 has 18 residues. The CDR3 DNA follows: TGTGCCTGTGACGAGATCATGGGAAGGGATAGAGCCACCGATAAACTCATCTTT. It translates to CACDEIMGRDRATDKLIF.

This clone showed up many times. A single base separates this from a much larger clone, so it may be a read error. This sequence joins TRDV3 and TRDJ1; D might be TRDD3 (6 bases). CDR1 is TVYSNPD, CDR2 GDNSRS, per germline (reference sequence). V was pared by 3 bases and J by 2 bases, with 40 bases between. The CDR3 has 22 amino acids. CDR3 DNA: TGTGCCTTCCAGCAGCCCCTAATGTTGCAAATGGGGGGTACGCTTCGGACCGATAAACTCATCTTT. Translating gives CAFQQPLMLQMGGTLRTDKLIF.

For this clone: A single base is all that separates this from a far larger clone, so a read error is likely. In the same sample, other DNA sequences code for this CDR3. V gene TRDV2 combines with J gene TRDJ1; 9 nucleotides line up with TRDD3. From germline, CDR1 is GEAIGNYY and CDR2 EKD. CDR3 length: 18 amino acids. For the CDR3, the DNA is TGTGCCTGCGACAACTTACTGGGGGACCCTGCCGACACCGATAAACTCATCTTT. Translated, it gives CACDNLLGDPADTDKLIF.

The genes are TRDV2 and TRDJ1; 12 bases agree with TRDD3. CDR3 length: 15 residues. The V gene's germline CDR1 is GEAIGNYY and CDR2 EKD. The V and J ends lost 9 bases and 2 bases, in that order; junction bases with no gene match: 9. The CDR3 DNA reads as TGTGCCAGCTTCCCACTGGGGGATACAACCGATAAACTCATCTTT. It codes for CASFPLGDTTDKLIF.

Comment on this clone: This likely stems from a read error, as it lies one base from a far larger clone. The chain has TRDV2 and TRDJ1, with D possibly matching TRDD3 (6 bases). This CDR3 has 18 residues. Per germline, CDR1 GEAIGNYY and CDR2 EKD. CDR3 loop: CACDTVRDKRMYTDNLIF. In DNA form, the CDR3 reads TGTGCCTGTGACACCGTCCGGGATAAGAGGATGTACACCGATAACCTCATCTTT.

As regards this clone: TCRdb shows a much larger clone's protein in place of this DNA's translation, and the two differ at residue 4, likely through a read error; the protein shown is translated from the DNA. The J gene is TRDJ1, the V gene TRDV3; the D gene is possibly TRDD3 (6 bases). The germline CDR1 and CDR2 sequences are TVYSNPD and GDNSRS (reference sequence). V was shortened by 2 bases and J by 0 bases, with 19 bases between the two germline ends. The CDR3 runs 16 residues. This chain's CDR3 is CAFPVSGIRYTDKLIF. In nucleotides, the CDR3 is TGTGCCTTTCCGGTTTCGGGGATCCGGTACACCGATAAACTCATCTTT.

Regarding this clone: A far larger clone lies a single base away; this is likely a read error. The rearrangement joins TRDV2 to TRDJ1; 11 bases fit TRDD3. Trimming at V came to 3 bases and at J to 10 bases, leaving 18 bases not matched to a gene. CDR3 size: 17 residues. Germline V lookup: CDR1 GEAIGNYY, CDR2 EKD. The chain's CDR3 is CACDPVLGWGIPGILIF. The DNA of the CDR3 is TGTGCCTGTGACCCCGTACTGGGCTGGGGGATACCTGGGATACTCATCTTT.

As for this clone: This is likely an artifact of a read error, given a far larger clone one base away. J is TRDJ1 and V is TRDV1; 8 nucleotides agree with TRDD3. Germline assignment: CDR1 TSWWSYY and CDR2 QGS. This CDR3 spans 26 amino acids. The CDR3 nucleotides read TGTGCTCTTGGGGAACTAGCTTCCCCATACTTCCCAGGGGGGATAAGAGTGAAGGTTTGGACCGATAAACCCATCTTT. This encodes CALGELASPYFPGGIRVKVWTDKPIF.

Worth noting for this clone: A far more abundant clone sits one base away, making this likely a read error. The chain recombines TRDV2 with TRDJ3; 9 nucleotides align to TRDD3. V shed 5 bases, J shed 1 base, and the junction held 14 bases outside the gene matches. Germline-derived CDR1 and CDR2 are GEAIGNYY and EKD. The CDR3 is made up of 20 amino acids. The CDR3 region has the DNA TGTGCCTGTGGCACAGCTTCTGGGGGATTCGTATCCTGGGACACCCGACAGATGTTTTTC. Translation gives CACGTASGGFVSWDTRQMFF.

The sample holds many counts of this clone. Since a far larger clone is one base different, this is likely a read error. The V and J genes are TRDV2 and TRDJ1, with TRDD3 matching over 10 bases. Germline V CDR1 and CDR2: GEAIGNYY, EKD. This CDR3 spans 18 amino acids. In DNA form, the CDR3 reads TGTGCCTGTGACGACCTACTGGGGGATTCCCAGTACACCGATAAACCCATCTTT. Protein: CACDDLLGDSQYTDKPIF.

Worth noting for this clone: TCRdb's protein, taken from a much larger clone, differs from this DNA's translation at residue 5, likely owing to a read error; the protein displayed comes from the DNA. J is TRDJ1 and V is TRDV2; 13 nucleotides line up with TRDD3. The length of the CDR3 is 18 residues. CDR1 is GEAIGNYY and CDR2 is EKD in the germline V gene. The V and J ends lost 3 bases and 0 bases, in that order; junction bases with no gene match: 9. CDR3 residues: CACDALRTGGYDTDKLIF. For the CDR3, the DNA is TGTGCCTGTGACGCCTTACGTACTGGGGGATACGACACCGATAAACTCATCTTT.

As for this clone: This likely traces to a read error, being one base from a far larger clone. V is TRDV2 and J is TRDJ1, with a weak D call TRDD3 (6 bases). Trimming took 0 bases from V and 3 from J, leaving 22 bases between them. Germline values: CDR1 GEAIGNYY, CDR2 EKD. The CDR3 has 18 amino acids. The CDR3 reads CACDTVRDKRMYADKLIF. In DNA, the CDR3 is TGTGCCTGTGACACCGTCCGGGATAAGAGGATGTACGCCGATAAACTCATCTTT.

This clone has a handful of counts. This DNA's translation and the protein TCRdb lists, from a much larger clone, do not match at residue 16, likely due to a read error; the protein shown is translated from the DNA. The chain has TRDV2 and TRDJ3, with 13 bases that match TRDD3. This CDR3 comprises 20 residues. The germline CDR1 and CDR2 sequences are GEAIGNYY and EKD. The CDR3 reads CACDNVLGDTLSWDTQQMFF. The CDR3, as DNA: TGTGCCTGTGACAATGTACTGGGGGATACGCTCAGCTGGGACACCCAACAGATGTTTTTC.

To note about this clone: The TCRdb protein comes from a much larger clone and disagrees with this DNA's translation at residue 18, likely due to a read error; the protein given here is derived from the DNA. The chain employs TRDV2 and TRDJ1; 10 bases fit TRDD3. Germline V gene sequence: CDR1 GEAIGNYY, CDR2 EKD. The CDR3 spans 19 residues. The CDR3 is CACDDMSTGGLARTDKLTF. The CDR3 bases are TGTGCCTGTGACGACATGTCTACTGGGGGATTGGCCCGCACCGATAAACTCACCTTT.

In regard to this clone: The translation of this DNA and the TCRdb protein of a much larger clone differ at residue 6, probably owing to a read error; the protein shown here is translated from the DNA. This chain links TRDV2 with TRDJ1; 12 bases match TRDD3. V lost 3 bases to trimming and J lost 0 bases; unmatched junction nucleotides: 13. This CDR3 is built from 19 residues. Germline CDR1 GEAIGNYY, CDR2 EKD. The CDR3 bases are TGTGCCTGTGACGGGGCCGTACTGGGGGATACCTCGTACACCGATAAACTCATCTTT. This sequence encodes CACDGAVLGDTSYTDKLIF.